The clone carrying this TCR beta chain has just one count. The data derive from a study of control samples from healthy donors and cancer patients. In germline, CDR1 is LNHDA, CDR2 SQIVND (reference sequence). Trimming shortened V by 6 bases and J by 0 bases, and 10 bases separated the two germline ends. The CDR3 length is 14 residues. Sequencing was performed with immunoSEQ multiplex PCR; in TCRdb, only in-frame clones are kept and a portion is missing. Of about 73,000 clones listed, about 90% are singletons. The sequencing input was blood. The chain has TRBV19 and TRBJ2-3; D call uncertain. The TCR comes from a woman aged 50 to 65 in good health. Here the CDR3 reads CASRAEASTDTQYF. In nucleotides, the CDR3 is TGTGCCAGTAGAGCCGAAGCTAGCACAGATACGCAGTATTTT.